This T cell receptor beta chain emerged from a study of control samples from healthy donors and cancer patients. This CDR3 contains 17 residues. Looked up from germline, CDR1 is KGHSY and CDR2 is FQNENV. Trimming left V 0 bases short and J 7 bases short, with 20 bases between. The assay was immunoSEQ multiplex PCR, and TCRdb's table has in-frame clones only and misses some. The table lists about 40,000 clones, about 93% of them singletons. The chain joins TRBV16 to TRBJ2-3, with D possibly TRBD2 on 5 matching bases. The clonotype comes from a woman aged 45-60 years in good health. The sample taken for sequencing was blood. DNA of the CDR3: TGTGCCAGCAGCCAATCGAGAGGGCAGGCCCGGGGAAATACGCAGTATTTT. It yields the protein CASSQSRGQARGNTQYF.